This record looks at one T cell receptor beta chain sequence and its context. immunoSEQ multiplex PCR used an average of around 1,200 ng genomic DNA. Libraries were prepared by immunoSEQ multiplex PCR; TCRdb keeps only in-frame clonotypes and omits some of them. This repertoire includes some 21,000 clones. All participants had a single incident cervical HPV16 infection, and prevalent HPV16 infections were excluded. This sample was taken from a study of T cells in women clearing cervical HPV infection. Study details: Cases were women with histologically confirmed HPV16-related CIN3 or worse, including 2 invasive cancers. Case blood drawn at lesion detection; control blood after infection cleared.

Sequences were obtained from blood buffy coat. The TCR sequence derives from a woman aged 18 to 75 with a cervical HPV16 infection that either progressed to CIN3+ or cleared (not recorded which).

The CDR3 DNA, read in part, is TGTGCCAGCAAGGGACAGGGAGCATATCAGGAAAAA. Its protein is CASKGQGAYQEK. The whole CDR3 sequence reads CASKGQGAYQEKAFF. This sequence joins TRBV6-2 or TRBV6-3 and TRBJ1-1; 9 bases align to TRBD1. The DNA ends 3 residues before the CDR3 does, and the rest of the CDR3 is filled in from the germline J gene. The CDR3 has 15 residues. Germline values: CDR1 MNHEY, CDR2 SVGEGT.